These 4 T cell receptor beta chains were sequenced from one sample in a study of human CD8 memory T cell subsets. CCR7+ PD-1+ TIGIT+ early memory CD8+ cells with dysfunctional traits were TPEX. UMI-labeled 5' RACE yielded the TCR beta libraries. Using the 5' RACE reads, TCRdb records one entry per CDR3 protein without DNA. The sample yields about 6,700 distinct CDR3 sequences, of which the top ten take up roughly a fifth. What was sequenced was CD8+ T cells from PBMCs. These receptors all stem from a human donor in good health.

Measured by frequency, this clonotype is medium-sized. The V call is TRBV3-1, the J call TRBJ1-5. In germline, CDR1 is LGHDT, CDR2 YNNKEL (reference sequence). This CDR3 spans 15 amino acids. The CDR3 region is CASSQDGYRNQPQHF. Full variable domain (remainder filled in from reference TRBV3-1 and TRBJ1-5): DTAVSQTPKYLVTQMGNDKSIKCEQNLGHDTMYWYKQDSKKFLKIMFSYNNKELIINETVPNRFSPKSPDKAHLNLHINSLELGDSAVYFCASSQDGYRNQPQHFGDGTRLSIL.

V usage is TRBV19 and J usage is TRBJ1-5. This CDR3 comprises 13 residues. Germline V gene data show CDR1 as LNHDA and CDR2 as SQIVND (reference sequence). The chain's CDR3 is CASSTSRNQPQHF.

This CDR3 reads CASTAHPGQPPDTQYF. This chain uses TRBV6-2 or TRBV6-3 with TRBJ2-3; TCRdb picks TRBD1, but there is no DNA to check that call. The V gene's germline CDR1 is MNHEY and CDR2 SVGEGT. This CDR3 region has 16 residues.

This clonotype is called medium-sized based on its frequency. The chain joins TRBV4-3 to TRBJ1-2; checking the TCRdb D call of TRBD1 is not possible without DNA. This CDR3 has 18 amino acids. Per germline, CDR1 LGHNA and CDR2 YSLEER. The CDR3 region is CASSQEEDTARWLNGYTF.